This T cell receptor (beta chain) was profiled in a study of blood T cell repertoires in COVID-19 (TCRdb year 2020). About the investigation overall: Samples covering the acute and convalescent phases of COVID-19 were provided by collaborators in the United States, Italy and Spain. The material from the prospective study consisted of cDNA or gDNA derived from T cells, B-cell-depleted T cells, or PBMCs. The dataset comprised deeply sampled blood TCRbeta repertoires from subjects exposed to, actively infected with, or recovered from COVID-19. A freely available public database, intended as a resource for researchers studying the immune response to SARS-CoV-2, is where the repertoires were released. Samples came from the ongoing ImmuneRACE study (first 160 participants) plus 1,254 subjects from 6 global collaborators. Sample metadata almost always included a de-identified subject ID, COVID-19 status, age in years and sex. HLA class I and class II types, where available, came from metadata supplied by the sample provider rather than from assay-based typing.

As to this clone: The antigen it binds to is not known. No clone much larger than this one lies a single base away; base qualities are absent.

The collaborating institutions used their own protocols to collect whole blood in K2EDTA tubes. Collaborator samples were shipped for TCRbeta analysis as frozen whole blood, isolated PBMCs, or DNA extracted from either sample type. The full study reports these points: The quantity of clinical and demographic metadata differed by source and by participant and was supplied without curation.

The CDR3 contains 14 residues, cysteine and phenylalanine counted. The DNA shown is the 42-base CDR3, in frame from base 1. V is clipped by 3 bases and J by 7 bases, and the sequence between their germline boundaries is 16 bases long. The CDR1 and CDR2 encoded by the germline V gene (reference sequence) are DFQATT and SNEGSKA. TCRbeta CDR3 regions were amplified from genomic DNA by means of the immunoSEQ Assay, a bias-controlled multiplex PCR. The published analysis was carried out like this. Nucleated cell counts per sample were estimated from amplification of reference gene primers within the assay. Sequence reads were collapsed and filtered to measure the absolute abundance of every unique TCRbeta CDR3 rearrangement. For each sample, productive Simpson clonality was calculated as the square root of Simpson's diversity index over productive rearrangements. TCRdb's version of the immuneACCESS table is confined to in-frame rearrangements and falls short of the full clone set. An unresolved V gene accounts for under half of the shortfall where checked; the remainder is of unknown origin. V, J and clone size were drawn from that table, and D and trimming were deduced from the DNA. The sample table contains 130,000 to 150,000 clones; only one count was recorded for 88% of them. The ten largest clones take up about 1.8% of the sample.

The rearranged segments are TRBV20-1 and TRBJ1-5; a weak D assignment points to TRBD1 (5 bases agree). Sequencing used peripheral blood. This sequence originates from a woman in her forties or fifties with acute or convalescent COVID-19. The sequenced DNA: TGCAGTGCTAGTCCGGAGCAGGGTTCCCAGCCCCAGCATTTT. Translated, this is CSASPEQGSQPQHF.